The rows below give T cell receptor beta chains drawn from one sample of a study of cytomegalovirus exposure and HLA in healthy donors. The assay was immunoSEQ multiplex PCR, and TCRdb's table has in-frame clones only and misses some. The sample lists some 160,000 clones; over 75% were seen once. The sequenced sample was PBMCs. These receptors all stem from a woman under 40 in good health and CMV-seronegative. Both conserved end residues are part of each CDR3. Each record gives: V gene, J gene, clone size, D gene, CDR3 protein, CDR3 DNA. A D gene is named only where the DNA matches it firmly. Rows give clone size only sometimes, using once, few, many, or a class for an expanded clone.

v_call: TRBV19; j_call: TRBJ2-3; clone_size: .; d_call: .; cdr3_aa: CASSTTSTDTQYF; cdr3_nt: TGTGCCAGTTCTACGACTAGCACAGATACGCAGTATTTT
v_call: TRBV23-1; j_call: TRBJ1-5; clone_size: .; d_call: .; cdr3_aa: CASKLYNQPQHF; cdr3_nt: TGCGCCAGCAAACTTTACAATCAGCCCCAGCATTTT
v_call: TRBV2; j_call: TRBJ1-2; clone_size: .; d_call: .; cdr3_aa: CASSTDSTNYGYTF; cdr3_nt: TGTGCCAGCAGCACGGACAGCACAAACTATGGCTACACCTTC
v_call: TRBV5-4; j_call: TRBJ1-4; clone_size: few; d_call: .; cdr3_aa: CASSLGGLANEKLFF; cdr3_nt: TGTGCCAGCAGCTTGGGGGGGCTGGCTAATGAAAAACTGTTTTTT
v_call: TRBV5-5; j_call: TRBJ2-1; clone_size: .; d_call: .; cdr3_aa: CASSSSQQGSYNEQFF; cdr3_nt: TGTGCCAGCAGCTCATCCCAACAGGGTTCTTACAATGAGCAGTTCTTC
v_call: TRBV5-4; j_call: TRBJ2-7; clone_size: .; d_call: TRBD2; cdr3_aa: CASSLGLDYEQYF; cdr3_nt: TGTGCCAGCAGCCTTGGACTAGACTACGAGCAGTACTTC
v_call: TRBV6-5; j_call: TRBJ2-7; clone_size: few; d_call: .; cdr3_aa: CASSYQGLGEQYF; cdr3_nt: TGTGCCAGCAGTTATCAGGGGTTGGGCGAGCAGTACTTC
v_call: TRBV30; j_call: TRBJ1-6; clone_size: .; d_call: TRBD1; cdr3_aa: CAWSQEGGLYGNSPLHF; cdr3_nt: TGTGCCTGGAGTCAAGAAGGGGGCCTCTACGGTAATTCACCCCTCCACTTT
v_call: TRBV13; j_call: TRBJ1-4; clone_size: once; d_call: TRBD1; cdr3_aa: CASRWKGGGRENRLFF; cdr3_nt: TGTGCCAGCAGGTGGAAAGGGGGCGGCCGGGAGAATAGACTGTTTTTT
v_call: TRBV30; j_call: TRBJ1-4; clone_size: .; d_call: TRBD1; cdr3_aa: CACNYRGVGEKLFF; cdr3_nt: TGTGCCTGCAATTACAGGGGCGTGGGAGAAAAACTGTTTTTT
v_call: TRBV27; j_call: TRBJ1-1; clone_size: .; d_call: .; cdr3_aa: CASAAGARTEAFF; cdr3_nt: TGTGCCAGCGCCGCGGGGGCGAGGACTGAAGCTTTCTTT
v_call: TRBV19; j_call: TRBJ2-7; clone_size: once; d_call: .; cdr3_aa: CASSLSPESSNEQYF; cdr3_nt: TGTGCCAGTAGTCTAAGCCCTGAGAGTTCCAACGAGCAGTACTTC
v_call: TRBV27; j_call: TRBJ2-7; clone_size: .; d_call: .; cdr3_aa: CASSSPIAEQYF; cdr3_nt: TGTGCCAGCAGTTCCCCTATCGCCGAGCAGTACTTC
v_call: TRBV12-5; j_call: TRBJ2-5; clone_size: .; d_call: .; cdr3_aa: CASGGPSDQETQYF; cdr3_nt: TGTGCTAGTGGCGGTCCCAGCGACCAAGAGACCCAGTACTTC
v_call: TRBV7-2; j_call: TRBJ2-5; clone_size: .; d_call: .; cdr3_aa: CASSRGQETQYF; cdr3_nt: TGTGCCAGCTCAAGGGGCCAAGAGACCCAGTACTTC
v_call: TRBV25-1; j_call: TRBJ2-3; clone_size: .; d_call: TRBD2; cdr3_aa: CASNMGGGPSTDTQYF; cdr3_nt: TGTGCCAGCAATATGGGGGGGGGTCCTAGCACAGATACGCAGTATTTT
v_call: TRBV7-9; j_call: TRBJ2-3; clone_size: once; d_call: TRBD1; cdr3_aa: CASSTEDRWDTQYF; cdr3_nt: TGTGCCAGCAGCACCGAGGACAGGTGGGATACGCAGTATTTT
v_call: TRBV28; j_call: TRBJ1-6; clone_size: once; d_call: .; cdr3_aa: CASSLFSPQGSPLHF; cdr3_nt: TGTGCCAGCAGTTTATTTAGTCCACAGGGTTCACCCCTCCACTTT
v_call: TRBV29-1; j_call: TRBJ1-2; clone_size: .; d_call: .; cdr3_aa: CSAETGAYGYTF; cdr3_nt: TGCAGCGCTGAAACAGGAGCCTATGGCTACACCTTC
v_call: TRBV6-5; j_call: TRBJ2-7; clone_size: .; d_call: TRBD1; cdr3_aa: CASRSGTGGPYEQYF; cdr3_nt: TGTGCCAGCAGGTCCGGGACAGGGGGCCCCTACGAGCAGTACTTC
v_call: TRBV25-1; j_call: TRBJ1-2; clone_size: .; d_call: TRBD1; cdr3_aa: CASTGTGGYGYTF; cdr3_nt: TGTGCCTCAACCGGGACAGGGGGTTATGGCTACACCTTC
v_call: TRBV6-6; j_call: TRBJ2-7; clone_size: .; d_call: .; cdr3_aa: CASSRGLEQYF; cdr3_nt: TGTGCCAGCAGCCGGGGGTTAGAGCAGTACTTC
v_call: TRBV2; j_call: TRBJ2-7; clone_size: .; d_call: .; cdr3_aa: CASSPLSLGNEQYF; cdr3_nt: TGTGCCAGCAGCCCACTAAGTCTTGGTAACGAGCAGTACTTC
v_call: TRBV5-1; j_call: TRBJ2-4; clone_size: .; d_call: .; cdr3_aa: CASSLRGANAAKNIQYF; cdr3_nt: TGCGCCAGCAGCTTGAGGGGTGCGAATGCAGCCAAAAACATTCAGTACTTC
v_call: TRBV9; j_call: TRBJ2-5; clone_size: few; d_call: TRBD2; cdr3_aa: CASSAGLAGETQYF; cdr3_nt: TGTGCCAGCAGCGCGGGACTAGCGGGAGAGACCCAGTACTTC
v_call: TRBV15; j_call: TRBJ1-3; clone_size: few; d_call: .; cdr3_aa: CATSPTPGQGNTIYF; cdr3_nt: TGTGCCACCAGTCCGACCCCTGGACAGGGAAACACCATATATTTT
v_call: TRBV2; j_call: TRBJ1-2; clone_size: .; d_call: .; cdr3_aa: CASSREIYGYTF; cdr3_nt: TGTGCCAGCAGTAGGGAGATCTATGGCTACACCTTC
v_call: TRBV5-1; j_call: TRBJ2-7; clone_size: once; d_call: .; cdr3_aa: CASSLGASYEQYF; cdr3_nt: TGCGCCAGCAGCTTGGGCGCTTCCTACGAGCAGTACTTC
v_call: TRBV10-3; j_call: TRBJ1-1; clone_size: .; d_call: .; cdr3_aa: CAISESGSDKTEAFF; cdr3_nt: TGTGCCATCAGTGAGTCCGGTTCCGACAAGACCGAAGCTTTCTTT
v_call: TRBV9; j_call: TRBJ1-2; clone_size: few; d_call: TRBD1; cdr3_aa: CASSVGGQGASGYTF; cdr3_nt: TGTGCCAGCAGCGTAGGAGGACAGGGGGCTAGTGGCTACACCTTC
v_call: TRBV30; j_call: TRBJ1-6; clone_size: .; d_call: .; cdr3_aa: CAWSLTGFDSPLHF; cdr3_nt: TGTGCCTGGAGTCTTACAGGGTTTGATTCACCCCTCCACTTT
v_call: TRBV6-5; j_call: TRBJ1-1; clone_size: .; d_call: TRBD1; cdr3_aa: CASSYWTGGTEAFF; cdr3_nt: TGTGCCAGCAGTTACTGGACAGGGGGCACTGAAGCTTTCTTT
v_call: TRBV7-9; j_call: TRBJ1-6; clone_size: .; d_call: .; cdr3_aa: CASSPYRDNSPLHF; cdr3_nt: TGTGCCAGCAGCCCCTACAGGGACAATTCACCCCTCCACTTT
v_call: TRBV6-1; j_call: TRBJ2-3; clone_size: .; d_call: TRBD2; cdr3_aa: CASSEAAPGLAGGPITDTQYF; cdr3_nt: TGTGCCAGCAGTGAAGCTGCTCCGGGACTAGCGGGGGGTCCGATCACAGATACGCAGTATTTT
v_call: TRBV5-1; j_call: TRBJ1-4; clone_size: .; d_call: .; cdr3_aa: CASSLQGSNEKLFF; cdr3_nt: TGCGCCAGCAGCCTACAGGGTTCTAATGAAAAACTGTTTTTT
v_call: TRBV6-5; j_call: TRBJ1-4; clone_size: .; d_call: .; cdr3_aa: CASRSTSAGNEKLFF; cdr3_nt: TGTGCCAGCAGATCAACGAGCGCCGGAAACGAAAAACTGTTTTTT
v_call: TRBV13; j_call: TRBJ1-2; clone_size: .; d_call: TRBD1; cdr3_aa: CASSTRTGWGYTF; cdr3_nt: TGTGCCAGCAGCACACGGACAGGGTGGGGCTACACCTTC
v_call: TRBV5-1; j_call: TRBJ2-7; clone_size: .; d_call: .; cdr3_aa: CASSLEGTPEQYF; cdr3_nt: TGCGCCAGCAGCTTGGAGGGGACTCCCGAGCAGTACTTC
v_call: TRBV9; j_call: TRBJ1-1; clone_size: .; d_call: .; cdr3_aa: CASSVDGNEAFF; cdr3_nt: TGTGCCAGCAGCGTAGACGGGAATGAAGCTTTCTTT
v_call: TRBV11-1; j_call: TRBJ1-1; clone_size: .; d_call: .; cdr3_aa: CASSSQGIEAFF; cdr3_nt: TGTGCCAGCAGCTCTCAGGGAATTGAAGCTTTCTTT
v_call: TRBV2; j_call: TRBJ2-1; clone_size: .; d_call: TRBD2; cdr3_aa: CASRAGLAGGPGEQFF; cdr3_nt: TGTGCCAGCAGAGCTGGACTAGCGGGGGGGCCGGGTGAGCAGTTCTTC
v_call: TRBV5-1; j_call: TRBJ2-2; clone_size: few; d_call: .; cdr3_aa: CASSPGVNTGELFF; cdr3_nt: TGCGCCAGCAGCCCCGGGGTTAACACCGGGGAGCTGTTTTTT
v_call: TRBV6-5; j_call: TRBJ2-7; clone_size: once; d_call: .; cdr3_aa: CASKLRGPDEQYF; cdr3_nt: TGTGCCAGCAAACTCAGGGGACCGGACGAGCAGTACTTC
v_call: TRBV30; j_call: TRBJ1-1; clone_size: .; d_call: .; cdr3_aa: CAWSVGGGTEAFF; cdr3_nt: TGTGCCTGGAGTGTAGGCGGAGGCACTGAAGCTTTCTTT
v_call: TRBV5-6; j_call: TRBJ2-1; clone_size: .; d_call: .; cdr3_aa: CASSLGDSSYNEQFF; cdr3_nt: TGTGCCAGCTCCCTTGGTGATAGCAGCTACAATGAGCAGTTCTTC
v_call: TRBV6-4; j_call: TRBJ2-3; clone_size: few; d_call: .; cdr3_aa: CASSDSAGATDTQYF; cdr3_nt: TGTGCCAGCAGTGACTCGGCGGGGGCCACAGATACGCAGTATTTT
v_call: TRBV6-4; j_call: TRBJ2-1; clone_size: .; d_call: TRBD1; cdr3_aa: CASSYSQGAGYEQFF; cdr3_nt: TGTGCCAGCAGTTACTCCCAGGGGGCAGGGTATGAGCAGTTCTTC
v_call: TRBV5-6; j_call: TRBJ1-4; clone_size: few; d_call: .; cdr3_aa: CASSSGTAGEKLFF; cdr3_nt: TGTGCCAGCAGCTCCGGGACGGCGGGAGAAAAACTGTTTTTT
v_call: TRBV11-3; j_call: TRBJ1-1; clone_size: .; d_call: .; cdr3_aa: CASSFTMNTEAFF; cdr3_nt: TGTGCCAGCAGCTTCACAATGAACACTGAAGCTTTCTTT
v_call: TRBV25-1; j_call: TRBJ2-7; clone_size: .; d_call: TRBD1; cdr3_aa: CASSDYYRGDTYEQYF; cdr3_nt: TGTGCCAGCAGTGATTATTACAGGGGTGATACCTACGAGCAGTACTTC
v_call: TRBV25-1; j_call: TRBJ2-1; clone_size: .; d_call: TRBD2; cdr3_aa: CASSDATGTRGYNEQFF; cdr3_nt: TGTGCCAGCAGTGACGCAACCGGGACTAGGGGTTACAATGAGCAGTTCTTC
v_call: TRBV29-1; j_call: TRBJ2-3; clone_size: few; d_call: TRBD1; cdr3_aa: CSVVGGPKGTDTQYF; cdr3_nt: TGCAGCGTTGTAGGGGGCCCCAAGGGCACAGATACGCAGTATTTT
v_call: TRBV21-1; j_call: TRBJ1-2; clone_size: once; d_call: .; cdr3_aa: CASIRELGGYTF; cdr3_nt: TGTGCCAGCATCAGGGAATTAGGAGGCTACACCTTC
v_call: TRBV6-6; j_call: TRBJ2-7; clone_size: .; d_call: .; cdr3_aa: CASSPQTYEQYF; cdr3_nt: TGTGCCAGCAGTCCCCAAACCTACGAGCAGTACTTC
v_call: TRBV2; j_call: TRBJ2-7; clone_size: once; d_call: .; cdr3_aa: CASATQGYEQYF; cdr3_nt: TGTGCCAGCGCAACTCAGGGCTACGAGCAGTACTTC
v_call: TRBV5-1; j_call: TRBJ1-6; clone_size: .; d_call: TRBD1; cdr3_aa: CASSINQGASGSPLHF; cdr3_nt: TGCGCCAGCAGCATAAATCAGGGGGCGTCGGGTTCACCCCTCCACTTT
v_call: TRBV19; j_call: TRBJ2-2; clone_size: .; d_call: TRBD2; cdr3_aa: CASSGGGLGGTGELFF; cdr3_nt: TGTGCCAGTAGTGGGGGGGGGTTAGGTGGCACCGGGGAGCTGTTTTTT
v_call: TRBV5-1; j_call: TRBJ1-4; clone_size: .; d_call: .; cdr3_aa: CASSLTGRNEKLFF; cdr3_nt: TGCGCCAGCAGCCTGACAGGACGAAATGAAAAACTGTTTTTT
v_call: TRBV30; j_call: TRBJ2-6; clone_size: .; d_call: .; cdr3_aa: CAWNENRAGANVLTF; cdr3_nt: TGTGCCTGGAACGAGAACAGGGCTGGGGCCAACGTCCTGACTTTC